These 20 T cell receptor beta chains were all obtained from the same sample, sequenced in a study of blood T cell repertoires in COVID-19 (dated by TCRdb to between 2020 and 2021). The library relied on the immunoSEQ multiplex PCR assay. Imported from immuneACCESS, the table was reduced by TCRdb to in-frame sequences with V and J called. These copies leave out some clones; in studies compared against another copy, an unresolved V gene accounts for under half, and the cause of the remainder is not known. The sample yields tens of thousands of clones; about 86% were counted once. The ten largest make up approximately 17% of the sample. What was sequenced was peripheral blood. The receptors derive from a man aged 80 or over in a cohort sampled during active COVID-19.

This chain links TRBV13 with TRBJ2-2; TRBD2 might be the D (6 bases). Germline V CDR1 and CDR2: PRHDT, FYEKMQ (reference sequence). This CDR3 has 15 residues. V was clipped by 0 bases and J by 5 bases, with 10 bases between them. This chain's CDR3 is CASSLGGGPTGELFF. Here the CDR3 DNA reads TGTGCCAGCAGCTTAGGGGGGGGACCAACCGGGGAGCTGTTTTTT.

The V and J genes are TRBV2 and TRBJ1-4; D is uncertain. In germline, CDR1 is SNHLY, CDR2 FYNNEI. V was pared by 10 bases and J by 6 bases, with 18 bases between. The CDR3 runs to 14 residues. CDR3 region: CATQRTAFDEKLFF. The CDR3 nucleotides are TGTGCCACCCAGCGGACCGCGTTCGATGAAAAACTGTTTTTT.

This clone was observed a few times. The chain combines TRBV4-1 with TRBJ2-2; 10 bases are shared with TRBD2. The germline gives CDR1 MGHRA, CDR2 YSYEKL. V dropped 1 base and J dropped 6; count of bases not matched to a gene: 2. CDR3 length equals 15 residues. CDR3 sequence (DNA): TGCGCCAGCAGCCAAGTCCTAGCGGGGGCCGGGGAGCTGTTTTTT. Encoded protein: CASSQVLAGAGELFF.

The chain has TRBV7-8 and TRBJ2-1; D perhaps matches TRBD1 (6 bases). Trimming took off 0 bases at V and 9 bases at J, with 12 bases between the two ends. The CDR3 spans 14 residues. The germline V gene encodes CDR1 SGHVS and CDR2 FQNEAQ. CDR3 loop: CASSLAMQGIEQFF. For the CDR3, the DNA is TGTGCCAGCAGCTTAGCGATGCAGGGGATTGAGCAGTTCTTC.

The V call is TRBV6-2 or TRBV6-3, the J call TRBJ2-1; 11 nucleotides line up with TRBD1. Germline-derived CDR1 and CDR2 are MNHEY and SVGEGT. Germline trimming cut 2 bases from V and 0 bases from J; bases unmatched to any gene: 0. CDR3 size: 16 residues. In nucleotides, the CDR3 is TGTGCCAGCAGTTACGGGACAGGGGGCTCCTACAATGAGCAGTTCTTC. As protein: CASSYGTGGSYNEQFF.

The V and J genes are TRBV5-1 and TRBJ2-7; 9 nucleotides align to TRBD1. The V gene end was trimmed by 7 bases and the J gene end by 6 bases; junction bases not matched to a gene: 8. The CDR3 is made up of 13 amino acids. CDR1 and CDR2 (germline): SGHRS, YFSETQ. The CDR3 loop reads CASFGTGRGEQYF. The CDR3 nucleotides read TGCGCCAGCTTCGGGACAGGGAGGGGCGAGCAGTACTTC.

This clone was seen a handful of times. The rearrangement joins TRBV19 to TRBJ1-2; D unclear. Per germline, CDR1 LNHDA and CDR2 SQIVND (reference sequence). V dropped 6 bases and J dropped 6 bases, with 23 bases sitting between them. There are 16 residues in the CDR3. As DNA, the CDR3 is TGTGCCAGTAGGCCCCAAGGCGGCGTATCGAGTGATGGCTACACCTTC. Encoded protein: CASRPQGGVSSDGYTF. Using reference TRBV19 and TRBJ1-2 for the parts outside the CDR3, the full variable domain is DGGITQSPKYLFRKEGQNVTLSCEQNLNHDAMYWYRQDPGQGLRLIYYSQIVNDFQKGDIAEGYSVSREKKESFPLTVTSAQKNPTAFYLCASRPQGGVSSDGYTFGSGTRLTVV.

This clone was detected a few times. This chain uses TRBV18 with TRBJ2-5, with TRBD2 matching 8 bases. Germline V gene sequence: CDR1 KGHSH, CDR2 LQKENI. The trim removed 2 bases at V and 4 bases at J, leaving 3 bases unmatched. The CDR3 consists of 14 residues. The CDR3 nucleotides are TGTGCCAGCTCACCAAGCGGGGGCACAGAGACCCAGTACTTC. Its translation: CASSPSGGTETQYF.

This clone appeared a single time. The chain carries TRBV11-2 and TRBJ1-1; 8 bases line up with TRBD1. The CDR3 contains 16 residues. CDR1 SGHAT and CDR2 FQNNGV come from the germline V gene. J lost 6 bases, V lost 4 bases, and 13 bases had no gene match. The DNA of the CDR3 is TGTGCCAGCAGCTCTCTTAGAGGGACAGGCAAGGCTGAAGCTTTCTTT. Translation gives CASSSLRGTGKAEAFF.

The chain employs TRBV7-9 and TRBJ2-2; tentative D call: TRBD1 (6 bases). CDR1 SEHNR and CDR2 FQNEAQ come from the germline V gene (reference sequence). This CDR3 has 13 amino acids. V shed 4 bases and J shed 7 bases, with 10 bases lying between them. The CDR3 region is CASSSKGDGELFF. In DNA form, the CDR3 reads TGTGCCAGCAGCTCCAAGGGGGACGGGGAGCTGTTTTTT.

The rearrangement uses TRBV10-3 and TRBJ2-7, with a possible D match to TRBD1 (6 bases). The ends were cut back, 5 bases at V and 4 bases at J, with 12 bases in the middle. Germline V CDR1 and CDR2: ENHRY, SYGVKD. CDR3 length equals 13 residues. CDR3 in DNA: TGTGCCATCAGTAGGACAGAAAGGTACGAGCAGTACTTC. It yields the protein CAISRTERYEQYF.

This chain uses TRBV2 with TRBJ1-5; TRBD1 agrees at 7 bases. The CDR3 is made up of 14 amino acids. CDR1 SNHLY and CDR2 FYNNEI come from the germline V gene. Losses at the gene ends were 9 bases for V and 4 bases for J; bases not matched to a gene: 9. CDR3 in amino acids: CASASGQTNQPQHF. The CDR3 nucleotides are TGTGCCAGTGCCTCGGGACAGACAAATCAGCCCCAGCATTTT.

The chain carries TRBV28 and TRBJ1-5; 10 bases are shared with TRBD1. Trimming at V came to 8 bases and at J to 5 bases, leaving 9 bases not matched to a gene. Germline V gene sequence: CDR1 MDHEN, CDR2 SYDVKM. The CDR3 length is 15 residues. This chain's CDR3 is CASRNAGQGHQPQHF. In DNA form, the CDR3 reads TGTGCCAGCCGAAATGCGGGACAGGGGCATCAGCCCCAGCATTTT.

The chain links TRBV3-1 (or the pseudogene TRBV3-2) to TRBJ2-4; perhaps TRBD2 as D (5 bases). Trimming stripped 5 bases from V and 8 bases from J, with 13 bases between. CDR3 size: 13 residues. From germline, CDR1 is LGHDT and CDR2 YNNKEL (reference sequence). CDR3 loop: CASSGRGRDIQYF. The DNA for the CDR3 is TGTGCCAGCAGCGGAAGAGGGAGAGACATTCAGTACTTC.

This chain joins TRBV12-3 or TRBV12-4 and TRBJ2-1, with 7 bases fitting TRBD1. J was trimmed by 8 bases and V by 5 bases; bases with no gene match: 6. This CDR3 comprises 13 residues. In DNA form, the CDR3 reads TGTGCCAGCAGTCTCCACAGGGGTTATGAGCAGTTCTTC. Its protein is CASSLHRGYEQFF.

The rearrangement joins TRBV10-1 to TRBJ1-5; D remains ambiguous. Trimming took 6 bases from V and 6 from J, leaving 12 bases between them. The CDR3 runs to 13 residues. Germline assignment: CDR1 WNHNN and CDR2 SYGVQD (reference sequence). The CDR3 is CASRWANLQPQHF. CDR3 DNA: TGCGCCAGCAGATGGGCTAACCTTCAGCCCCAGCATTTT.

J is TRBJ1-1 and V is TRBV6-5; tentatively, D is TRBD1 (5 bases). Deletions cut 5 bases from V and 10 bases from J, with 14 bases between. The CDR3 covers 12 residues. Germline loops: CDR1 MNHEY, CDR2 SVGAGI. CDR3 nucleotides: TGTGCCAGCAGTCCCACGGGCGGGGGAGCTTTCTTT. Amino acids: CASSPTGGGAFF.

The genes are TRBV5-1 and TRBJ2-7; weak D call: TRBD1 (6 bases). V was pared by 4 bases and J by 4 bases, with 15 bases between. The CDR3 is 14 amino acids. From germline, CDR1 is SGHRS and CDR2 YFSETQ. Here the CDR3 reads CASSQGGQQYEQYF. As DNA, the CDR3 is TGCGCCAGCAGCCAGGGCGGACAGCAGTACGAGCAGTACTTC.

The rearrangement links TRBV28 to TRBJ2-3, with a possible D match to TRBD2 (6 bases). V lost 7 bases to trimming and J lost 2 bases, with 13 bases between them. The CDR3 has 14 residues. Germline V gives CDR1 MDHEN, CDR2 SYDVKM. CDR3 nucleotides: TGTGCCAGCACTTCCGGGGGAACCACAGATACGCAGTATTTT. This gives the protein CASTSGGTTDTQYF.

The chain has TRBV5-1 and TRBJ1-4, with 9 nucleotides matching TRBD1. The CDR3 is 14 amino acids. Germline V gene sequence: CDR1 SGHRS, CDR2 YFSETQ. V was pared by 2 bases and J by 6 bases, with 2 bases of the junction left unmatched. The CDR3 sequence is CASSLRDRDEKLFF. As DNA, the CDR3 is TGCGCCAGCAGCTTAAGGGACAGGGATGAAAAACTGTTTTTT.